The T cell receptor (beta chain) under discussion was sequenced for a study of glioma-infiltrating T cells. TCR alpha and beta CDR3 regions were amplified from RNA using iRepertoire nested multiplex PCR. For one-step reverse transcription and amplification, 100-400 ng of tissue mRNA or PBMC total RNA was used. TCRdb passed the multiplex PCR reads through MiXCR, listing each CDR3 protein once. The data show over 80,000 distinct CDR3 sequences, approximately 42% seen once. The germline gives CDR1 SNHLY, CDR2 FYNNEI. V gave up 5 bases and J gave up 7 bases, with 14 bases separating them. The CDR3 length is 14 residues. This clonotype was observed a few times. Its antigen is as yet unknown. Just one base apart from a much larger clone, this may be a read error. Study observations and caveats: Gliomas, especially low-grade, showed above-expected tissue-blood divergence; non-neoplastic patients showed below. Very few CDR3 sequences were shared between tissue and blood.

The sequence came from a human donor with low-grade glioma or glioblastoma, undergoing nonglioma brain surgery, or in good health (not recorded which). The specimen was glioma tissue, nonneoplastic brain tissue, or PBMCs (not recorded which). The V call is TRBV2, the J call TRBJ1-4; the D gene is possibly TRBD1 (5 bases). The CDR3 here is CASSYRKGSEKLFF. The CDR3 region has the DNA TGTGCCAGCAGTTACAGGAAGGGTAGTGAAAAACTGTTTTTT.